This is a list of T cell receptor beta chains from one sample in a study of blood T cell repertoires in COVID-19. Using immunoSEQ multiplex PCR, the repertoire was profiled, and TCRdb retains in-frame clones only, with some absent. The sample records more than 200,000 clones, approximately 86% being singletons. Input material: PBMCs or T cells enriched from blood (not recorded which). These receptors all stem from a woman in her fifties or sixties who had recovered from COVID-19. Both conserved end residues are part of each CDR3. The D gene is left open where the match is weak.

v_gene: TRBV5-1; j_gene: TRBJ2-7; d_gene: TRBD1; CDR3aa: CASSLGTGGFSGEQYF
v_gene: TRBV11-2; j_gene: TRBJ2-7; d_gene: -; CDR3aa: CASSPSGREQYF
v_gene: TRBV15; j_gene: TRBJ2-1; d_gene: TRBD2; CDR3aa: CATSRDPGLAYNEQFF
v_gene: TRBV6-5; j_gene: TRBJ2-7; d_gene: TRBD1; CDR3aa: CASSRTGAGYEQYF
v_gene: TRBV7-9; j_gene: TRBJ1-1; d_gene: TRBD1; CDR3aa: CASTPDREHTEAFF
v_gene: TRBV9; j_gene: TRBJ1-4; d_gene: TRBD1; CDR3aa: CASSNRQGSDEKLFF
v_gene: TRBV29-1; j_gene: TRBJ1-4; d_gene: -; CDR3aa: CSVLEGLQTPEENEKLFF
v_gene: TRBV5-1; j_gene: TRBJ2-7; d_gene: TRBD2; CDR3aa: CASSSSITSGRTYEQYF
v_gene: TRBV7-8; j_gene: TRBJ2-3; d_gene: TRBD2; CDR3aa: CASSLVWREGTDTQYF
v_gene: TRBV28; j_gene: TRBJ1-6; d_gene: -; CDR3aa: CASRSPGVSSPLHF
v_gene: TRBV7-9; j_gene: TRBJ2-1; d_gene: TRBD2; CDR3aa: CASSPRLAGALVDEQFF
v_gene: TRBV5-4; j_gene: TRBJ2-5; d_gene: TRBD2; CDR3aa: CASSLGGTSGIKTQYF
v_gene: TRBV6-5; j_gene: TRBJ2-1; d_gene: -; CDR3aa: CATQSGLGNEQFF
v_gene: TRBV7-9; j_gene: TRBJ2-1; d_gene: TRBD2; CDR3aa: CASSPPGLAVYNEQFF
v_gene: TRBV5-1; j_gene: TRBJ2-3; d_gene: -; CDR3aa: CASSLGGFTDTQYF
v_gene: TRBV6-5; j_gene: TRBJ1-2; d_gene: -; CDR3aa: CASRDIAGGYYGYTF
v_gene: TRBV5-1; j_gene: TRBJ2-3; d_gene: TRBD1; CDR3aa: CASSLYRGGTDTQYF
v_gene: TRBV29-1; j_gene: TRBJ2-7; d_gene: TRBD2; CDR3aa: CSVEGREGSYEQYF
v_gene: TRBV5-1; j_gene: TRBJ2-2; d_gene: TRBD2; CDR3aa: CASSLDVSGGGGELFF
v_gene: TRBV10-1; j_gene: TRBJ1-4; d_gene: -; CDR3aa: CASRSRAGEKLFF
v_gene: TRBV2; j_gene: TRBJ1-2; d_gene: -; CDR3aa: CAELDGPRNTF
v_gene: TRBV10-2; j_gene: TRBJ2-1; d_gene: TRBD2; CDR3aa: CASRETLSSGSYNEQFF
v_gene: TRBV30; j_gene: TRBJ2-3; d_gene: -; CDR3aa: CAWSVGTSTDTQYF
v_gene: TRBV13; j_gene: TRBJ2-5; d_gene: -; CDR3aa: CASSGREETQYF
v_gene: TRBV6-5; j_gene: TRBJ1-5; d_gene: TRBD1; CDR3aa: CASRPGQSNQPQHF
v_gene: TRBV7-9; j_gene: TRBJ2-1; d_gene: -; CDR3aa: CASSRDGIKTGESNEQFF
v_gene: TRBV29-1; j_gene: TRBJ2-5; d_gene: TRBD2; CDR3aa: CSVEDFLLAGGEQETQYF
v_gene: TRBV15; j_gene: TRBJ1-2; d_gene: -; CDR3aa: CATSRDFGGSYGYTF
v_gene: TRBV4-2; j_gene: TRBJ2-7; d_gene: TRBD1; CDR3aa: CASSNRGGEQYEQYF
v_gene: TRBV11-3; j_gene: TRBJ2-2; d_gene: -; CDR3aa: CASSRTALSGELFF
v_gene: TRBV7-2; j_gene: TRBJ2-7; d_gene: -; CDR3aa: CASSLEKNRGRVQYF
v_gene: TRBV7-9; j_gene: TRBJ2-2; d_gene: -; CDR3aa: CASSSRQNTGELFF
v_gene: TRBV7-6; j_gene: TRBJ2-1; d_gene: -; CDR3aa: CASSLEGAGSSYNEQFF
v_gene: TRBV19; j_gene: TRBJ2-7; d_gene: TRBD2; CDR3aa: CASSKGLAGVYEQYF
v_gene: TRBV30; j_gene: TRBJ1-5; d_gene: -; CDR3aa: CAWSEGGGQPQHF
v_gene: TRBV28; j_gene: TRBJ2-5; d_gene: TRBD1; CDR3aa: CASSSTGQGYLETQYF
v_gene: TRBV11-2; j_gene: TRBJ2-7; d_gene: -; CDR3aa: CASSPADEQYF
v_gene: TRBV5-1; j_gene: TRBJ1-1; d_gene: -; CDR3aa: CASSLGAGVFEGTLEAFF
v_gene: TRBV12-3/TRBV12-4; j_gene: TRBJ1-2; d_gene: -; CDR3aa: CASSLVGGLFTF
v_gene: TRBV7-9; j_gene: TRBJ2-2; d_gene: -; CDR3aa: CASSFRTGTGELFF
v_gene: TRBV6-5; j_gene: TRBJ1-1; d_gene: -; CDR3aa: CASTKGVNTEAFF
v_gene: TRBV7-2; j_gene: TRBJ2-1; d_gene: -; CDR3aa: CASSLALTGNEQFF
v_gene: TRBV5-4; j_gene: TRBJ1-6; d_gene: TRBD1; CDR3aa: CASSLGGTANSPLHF
v_gene: TRBV4-2; j_gene: TRBJ1-1; d_gene: TRBD1; CDR3aa: CASSQDRTGRGAFF
v_gene: TRBV28; j_gene: TRBJ2-1; d_gene: TRBD2; CDR3aa: CASSFTSGSYNEQFF
v_gene: TRBV10-2; j_gene: TRBJ2-3; d_gene: TRBD2; CDR3aa: CASTPGLAGDAITSTDTQYF
v_gene: TRBV30; j_gene: TRBJ1-1; d_gene: -; CDR3aa: CAWSVPGLYTEAFF
v_gene: TRBV25-1; j_gene: TRBJ1-2; d_gene: -; CDR3aa: CASSEYEGPYGYTF